This TCR beta chain stems from a study of blood T cell repertoires in COVID-19 (dated by TCRdb to about 2020). A note on the overall study: Samples from collaborators originated in the United States, Italy and Spain and spanned both the acute and convalescent phases of COVID-19. Deeply sampled blood TCRbeta repertoires from subjects exposed to, actively infected with, or recovered from COVID-19 were included in the dataset. The repertoires were made available in a free public database intended to serve as a resource for research on the immune response to SARS-CoV-2. A de-identified subject ID, COVID-19 status, age in years and sex were almost always included in the sample metadata. The material from the prospective study consisted of cDNA or gDNA derived from T cells, B-cell-depleted T cells, or PBMCs. Where available, HLA class I and class II types were obtained from metadata supplied by the sample provider rather than from assay-based typing. The samples were drawn from two sources: the first 160 participants of the ongoing ImmuneRACE study, and fewer than 1,500 subjects contributed by 6 global collaborators.

This clone came up once. The clone's antigen remains unknown. No base qualities exist here, and no much larger clone lies one base off it. The study at large found these results: How much clinical and demographic metadata was included differed by source and by participant, and the metadata was provided uncurated.

Collaborating institutions collected whole blood in K2EDTA tubes following their own protocols. For TCRbeta analysis, collaborators shipped samples in one of three forms: frozen whole blood, isolated PBMCs, or DNA extracted from either of those sample types. The CDR3 goes from the cysteine to the phenylalanine over 17 residues. This entry keeps only the CDR3 DNA: 51 bases, framed from base 1. The germline V gene encodes CDR1 SNHLY and CDR2 FYNNEI. V loses 3 bases, J loses 0 bases, and the germline ends lie 15 bases apart. TCRbeta CDR3 regions were amplified from genomic DNA by means of the immunoSEQ Assay, a bias-controlled multiplex PCR. The authors' pipeline ran thus. Within the assay, amplification of reference gene primers was used to estimate how many nucleated cells each sample contained. To quantify the absolute abundance of each unique TCRbeta CDR3 rearrangement, sequence reads were collapsed and filtered. For each sample, productive Simpson clonality was calculated as the square root of Simpson's diversity index over productive rearrangements. TCRdb took this table from immuneACCESS and kept in-frame rearrangements with V and J called. Such tables lack part of the clones; where checked against another copy, unresolved V genes explain under half of the gap, and the rest is unexplained. V, J and clone size are those of that table, while D and trimming were read from the DNA. This sample gives around 58,000 clones in total; around 91% of them show up just once. The ten top clones hold about 13% of the sample.

Specimen: peripheral blood. The chain was built from TRBV2 and TRBJ1-3, and TRBD1 may be the D gene, going by 5 matching bases. The TCR was taken from a man aged 55-75 years with active COVID-19. This receptor carries the CDR3 CASSDWGRRISGNTIYF. The DNA sequence follows: TGTGCCAGCAGTGATTGGGGCCGCCGTATCTCTGGAAACACCATATATTTT.